The T cell receptor (beta chain) under discussion was sequenced for a study of OX40 agonist ivuxolimab in advanced cancers. Study background: Dose-escalation patients suffered from hepatocellular carcinoma, melanoma, renal cell or head and neck cancer. General study results and limits: The mean number of expanded clones was higher in CD8+ T cells than in CD4+.

The germline CDR1 and CDR2 sequences are MGHRA and YSYEKL. V was pared by 1 base and J by 4 bases, with 8 bases of the junction left unmatched. The CDR3 contains 16 residues. This clone was seen just once. The target antigen is unknown. The protocol was immunoSEQ multiplex PCR, while the TCRdb copy is restricted to in-frame clones and leaves out a portion. Of 40,000 to 55,000 clones detected, about 88% appear once; the ten largest clones hold roughly 14%. The sequenced sample was CD4+ or CD8+ T cells sorted from blood, obtained in a trial of the OX40 agonist ivuxolimab. This clonotype was obtained from an adult with an advanced solid tumor such as melanoma, head and neck, liver or kidney cancer. The chain combines TRBV4-1 with TRBJ2-3, with 7 bases aligning to TRBD1. The CDR3: CASSQVRGQSPDTQYF. The CDR3 DNA reads as TGCGCCAGCAGCCAAGTCAGGGGACAGTCCCCAGATACGCAGTATTTT.